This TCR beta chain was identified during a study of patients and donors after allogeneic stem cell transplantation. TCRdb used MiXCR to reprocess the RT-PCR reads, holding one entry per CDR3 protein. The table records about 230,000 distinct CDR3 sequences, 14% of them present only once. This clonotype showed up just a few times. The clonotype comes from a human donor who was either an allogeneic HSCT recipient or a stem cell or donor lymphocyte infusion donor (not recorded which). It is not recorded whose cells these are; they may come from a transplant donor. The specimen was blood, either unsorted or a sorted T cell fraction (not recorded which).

In DNA form, the CDR3 reads TGTGCCAGCTCACCAATCCGGGACAGATATGAAAAACTGTTTTTT. Residues: CASSPIRDRYEKLFF. The chain links TRBV18 to TRBJ1-4, with 7 bases lining up with TRBD1. The CDR3 totals 15 residues. Trimming removed 2 bases from V and 6 bases from J; junction bases left unmatched: 6. Per germline, CDR1 KGHSH and CDR2 LQKENI.